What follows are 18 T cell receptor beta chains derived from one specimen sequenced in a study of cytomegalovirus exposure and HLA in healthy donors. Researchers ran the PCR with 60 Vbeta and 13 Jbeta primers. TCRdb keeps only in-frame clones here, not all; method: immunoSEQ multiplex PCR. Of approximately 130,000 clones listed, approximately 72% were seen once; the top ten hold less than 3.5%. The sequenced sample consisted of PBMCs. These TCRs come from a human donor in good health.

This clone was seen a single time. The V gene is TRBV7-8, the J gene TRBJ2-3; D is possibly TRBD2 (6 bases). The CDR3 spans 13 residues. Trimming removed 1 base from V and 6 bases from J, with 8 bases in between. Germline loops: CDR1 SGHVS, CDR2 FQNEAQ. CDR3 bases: TGTGCCAGCAGCTTAGTCCGGGGGGATACGCAGTATTTT. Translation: CASSLVRGDTQYF.

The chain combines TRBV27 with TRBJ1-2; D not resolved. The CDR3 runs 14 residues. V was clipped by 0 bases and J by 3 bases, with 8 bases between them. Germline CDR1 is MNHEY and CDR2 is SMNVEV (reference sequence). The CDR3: CASSLSAGDYGYTF. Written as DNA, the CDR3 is TGTGCCAGCAGTTTATCGGCCGGGGACTATGGCTACACCTTC.

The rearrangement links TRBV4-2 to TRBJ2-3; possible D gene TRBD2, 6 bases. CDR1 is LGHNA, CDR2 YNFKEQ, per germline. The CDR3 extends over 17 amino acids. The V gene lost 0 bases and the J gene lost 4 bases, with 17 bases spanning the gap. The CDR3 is CASSQDPGAVTSDTQYF. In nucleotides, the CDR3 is TGTGCCAGCAGCCAAGACCCGGGAGCGGTCACATCAGATACGCAGTATTTT.

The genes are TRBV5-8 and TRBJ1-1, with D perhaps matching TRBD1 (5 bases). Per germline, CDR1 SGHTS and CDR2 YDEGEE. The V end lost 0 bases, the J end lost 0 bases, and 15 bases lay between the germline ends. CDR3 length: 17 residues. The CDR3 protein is CASSLGSWRGMNTEAFF. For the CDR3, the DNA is TGTGCCAGCAGCTTGGGTAGCTGGCGGGGGATGAACACTGAAGCTTTCTTT.

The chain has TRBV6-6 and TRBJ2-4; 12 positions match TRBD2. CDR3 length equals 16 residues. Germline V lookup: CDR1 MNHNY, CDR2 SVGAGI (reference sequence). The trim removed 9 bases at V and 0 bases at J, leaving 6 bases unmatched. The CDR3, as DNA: TGTGCCAGTACTAGCGGGAGGACCTTAGCCAAAAACATTCAGTACTTC. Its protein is CASTSGRTLAKNIQYF.

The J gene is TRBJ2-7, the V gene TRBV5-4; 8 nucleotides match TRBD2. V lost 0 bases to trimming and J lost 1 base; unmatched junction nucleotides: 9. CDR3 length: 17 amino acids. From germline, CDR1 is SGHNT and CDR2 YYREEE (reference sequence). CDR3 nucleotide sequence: TGTGCCAGCAGCTTGGGAGGAGCCGGGGGGGCTTCCTACGAGCAGTACTTC. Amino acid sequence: CASSLGGAGGASYEQYF.

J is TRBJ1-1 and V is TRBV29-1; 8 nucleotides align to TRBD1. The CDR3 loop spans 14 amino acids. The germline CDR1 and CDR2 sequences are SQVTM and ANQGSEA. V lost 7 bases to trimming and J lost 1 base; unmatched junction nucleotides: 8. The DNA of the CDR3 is TGCAGCGGGAGGGGGGACAGGTCGAACACTGAAGCTTTCTTT. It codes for CSGRGDRSNTEAFF.

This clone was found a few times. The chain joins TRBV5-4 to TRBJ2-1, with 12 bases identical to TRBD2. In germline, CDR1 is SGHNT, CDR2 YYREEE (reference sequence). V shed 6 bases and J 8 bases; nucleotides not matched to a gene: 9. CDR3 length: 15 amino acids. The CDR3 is CASNPGLAGLDEQFF. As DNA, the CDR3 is TGTGCCAGCAACCCGGGACTAGCGGGTCTGGATGAGCAGTTCTTC.

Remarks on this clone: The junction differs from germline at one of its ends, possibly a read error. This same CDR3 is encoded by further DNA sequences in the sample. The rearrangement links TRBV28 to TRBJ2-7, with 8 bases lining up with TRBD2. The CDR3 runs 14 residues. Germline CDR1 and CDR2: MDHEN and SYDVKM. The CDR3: CASGPGTSGHEQYF. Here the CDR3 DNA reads TGTGCCAGCGGCCCCGGGACTAGTGGCCACGAGCAGTATTTC.

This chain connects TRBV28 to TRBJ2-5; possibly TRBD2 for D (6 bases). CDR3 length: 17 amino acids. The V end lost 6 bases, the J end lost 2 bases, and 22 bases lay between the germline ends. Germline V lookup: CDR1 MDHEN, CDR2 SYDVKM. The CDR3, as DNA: TGTGCCAGCAGCCAAACCACTGGCGGGGCGAAACAAGAGACCCAGTACTTC. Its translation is CASSQTTGGAKQETQYF.

CDR3 protein: CASSPISGRLREQYF. Here the CDR3 DNA reads TGTGCCAGCAGCCCGATTAGCGGGAGGCTTAGGGAGCAGTACTTC. V and J are TRBV4-2 and TRBJ2-7; 10 bases are shared with TRBD2. V lost 4 bases and J lost 7; bases outside the gene matches: 10. This CDR3 is built from 15 residues. Germline values: CDR1 LGHNA, CDR2 YNFKEQ.

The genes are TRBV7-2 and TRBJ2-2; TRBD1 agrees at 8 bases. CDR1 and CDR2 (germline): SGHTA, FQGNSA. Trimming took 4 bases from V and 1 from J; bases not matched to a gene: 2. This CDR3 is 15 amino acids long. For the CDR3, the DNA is TGTGCCAGCAGCTCCGGACAGGGGAACACCGGGGAGCTGTTTTTT. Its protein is CASSSGQGNTGELFF. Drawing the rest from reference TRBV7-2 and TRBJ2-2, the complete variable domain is GAGVSQSPSNKVTEKGKDVELRCDPISGHTALYWYRQSLGQGLEFLIYFQGNSAPDKSGLPSDRFSAERTGGSVSTLTIQRTQQEDSAVYLCASSSGQGNTGELFFGEGSRLTVL.

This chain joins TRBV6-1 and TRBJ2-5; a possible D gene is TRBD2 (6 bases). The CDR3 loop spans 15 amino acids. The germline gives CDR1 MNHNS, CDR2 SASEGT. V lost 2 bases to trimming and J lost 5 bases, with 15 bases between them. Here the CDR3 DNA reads TGTGCCAGCAGTGAATCTTGGGGGGTATGGGAGACCCAGTACTTC. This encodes CASSESWGVWETQYF.

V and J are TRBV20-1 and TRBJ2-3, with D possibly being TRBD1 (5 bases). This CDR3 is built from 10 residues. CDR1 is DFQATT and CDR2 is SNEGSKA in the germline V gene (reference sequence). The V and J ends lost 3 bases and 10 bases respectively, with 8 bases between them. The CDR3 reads CSASRGAQYF. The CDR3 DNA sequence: TGCAGTGCTAGTAGGGGCGCGCAGTATTTT.

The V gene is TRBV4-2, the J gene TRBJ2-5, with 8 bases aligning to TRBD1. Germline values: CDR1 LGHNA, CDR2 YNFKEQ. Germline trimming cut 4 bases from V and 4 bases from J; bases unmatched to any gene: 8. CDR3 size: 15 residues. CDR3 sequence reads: CASSLTGGIGETQYF. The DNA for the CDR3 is TGTGCCAGCAGCCTTACAGGGGGGATTGGAGAGACCCAGTACTTC.

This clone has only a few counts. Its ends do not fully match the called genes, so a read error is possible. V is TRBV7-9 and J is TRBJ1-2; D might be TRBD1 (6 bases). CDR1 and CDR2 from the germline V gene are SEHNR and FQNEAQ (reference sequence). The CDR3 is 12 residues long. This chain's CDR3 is CSSSVQGRGYTF. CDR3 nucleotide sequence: TGTTCCAGCAGCGTACAGGGTCGGGGCTACACCTTC.

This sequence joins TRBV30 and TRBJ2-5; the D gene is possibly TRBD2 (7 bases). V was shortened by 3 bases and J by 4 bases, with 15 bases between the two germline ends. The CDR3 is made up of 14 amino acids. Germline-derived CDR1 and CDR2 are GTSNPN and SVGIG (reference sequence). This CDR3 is CAWSWGGGGETQYF. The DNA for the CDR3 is TGTGCCTGGAGCTGGGGGGGAGGGGGAGAGACCCAGTACTTC.

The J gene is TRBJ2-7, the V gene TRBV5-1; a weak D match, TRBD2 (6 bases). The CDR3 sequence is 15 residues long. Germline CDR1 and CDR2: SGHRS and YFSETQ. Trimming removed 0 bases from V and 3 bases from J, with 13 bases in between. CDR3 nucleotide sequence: TGCGCCAGCAGCTTGGAGTCTAGCGAGAACTACGAGCAGTACTTC. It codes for CASSLESSENYEQYF.